This T cell receptor (beta chain) originates from a study of blood T cells in healthy people across ages. A second PCR of 7 to 11 cycles used a sample-barcoded 5' primer and a J-beta primer mix. TCRdb passed the 5' RACE reads through MiXCR, listing each CDR3 protein once. The table includes about 1.6 million distinct CDR3 sequences, roughly 30% detected once. V gave up 0 bases and J gave up 9 bases, with 15 bases separating them. Germline V CDR1 and CDR2: DFQATT, SNEGSKA (reference sequence). The CDR3 loop spans 14 amino acids. Each of the donors had roughly 9.1 milliliters of peripheral blood drawn into EDTA-treated Vacutainer tubes. Total RNA extraction produced at least 6 micrograms (per sample) for the study. Concerning this clonotype itself: Its antigen is unknown.

General study points: With age, beta diversity per million T cells declined roughly linearly, significantly by 30 to 40.

What was sequenced was blood. The chain recombines TRBV20-1 with TRBJ2-1, with a weak D call TRBD2 (6 bases). The TCR comes from a woman between 25 and 40 years old in good health. This CDR3 reads CSARDLIRRGEQFF. Here the CDR3 DNA reads TGCAGTGCTAGAGATCTCATCAGGAGGGGTGAGCAGTTCTTC.